This TCR beta chain was documented in a study of T cells in Graves' hyperthyroidism and ophthalmopathy. Study-level background: Before any treatment, at initial diagnosis, peripheral blood was collected.

The germline CDR1 and CDR2 sequences are LGHDT and YNNKEL (reference sequence). V was clipped by 4 bases and J by 5 bases, with 17 bases between them. The CDR3 length is 15 residues. Diagnoses were made from clinical symptoms, serum measures (thyroxine and TRAb), thyroid ultrasound and orbital computed tomography. Study-level points and caveats: Researchers report that a 13 V-J model separated ophthalmopathy from stable hyperthyroidism. Blood also showed most of the thyroid clonotypes that were expanded above 0.001.

This clonotype was detected many times. What it binds is unknown. Regions amplified from RNA transcripts were the TCR beta CDR3 regions. The TCR CDR3 was amplified in a first-round RT-PCR using the HTBI primer set. MiXCR, run by TCRdb on the multiplex PCR reads, gives a single entry per CDR3 protein. The data hold about 480,000 distinct CDR3 sequences, with approximately 15% observed a single time. This receptor was identified in a woman younger than 30 with Graves' hyperthyroidism. The chain carries TRBV3-1 and TRBJ1-1; D is unclear. Sequencing was carried out using blood. The CDR3 DNA is TGTGCCAGCAGCCCCCTATGGGGTGGTGAGACTGAAGCTTTCTTT. It specifies CASSPLWGGETEAFF. The entire variable domain, with the rest obtained from reference TRBV3-1 and TRBJ1-1, is as follows: DTAVSQTPKYLVTQMGNDKSIKCEQNLGHDTMYWYKQDSKKFLKIMFSYNNKELIINETVPNRFSPKSPDKAHLNLHINSLELGDSAVYFCASSPLWGGETEAFFGQGTRLTVV.